The 8 T cell receptor beta chains listed next were all sequenced from one sample in a study of neoadjuvant anti-PD-1 for oral cavity cancer. Generated by immunoSEQ multiplex PCR, the TCRdb table keeps only in-frame clones and is missing some. The sample yields several thousand clones, just under 60% seen once. This specimen consisted of tumor tissue, obtained before nivolumab (anti-PD-1) treatment. The receptors shown here come from a person between 35 and 79 years old with oral cavity squamous cell carcinoma.

This clone was recorded a few times. V and J are TRBV13 and TRBJ2-7, with no clear D. The germline V gene encodes CDR1 PRHDT and CDR2 FYEKMQ (reference sequence). CDR3 length: 14 residues. With 5 bases removed from V and 2 bases from J, the gap between germline ends came to 13 bases. Written as DNA, the CDR3 is TGTGCCAGCAGCGGGGATCAAGTCCCCTACGAGCAGTACTTC. The encoded protein is CASSGDQVPYEQYF.

This chain joins TRBV10-3 and TRBJ1-2, with a weak D call TRBD1 (6 bases). Germline CDR1 and CDR2: ENHRY and SYGVKD. This CDR3 region has 17 residues. The V gene lost 6 bases and the J gene lost 2 bases, with 22 bases spanning the gap. The chain's CDR3 is CAISASVGGRDNYGYTF. DNA for the CDR3: TGTGCCATCAGCGCCTCTGTGGGGGGCCGAGACAACTATGGCTACACCTTC.

The gene calls are TRBV28 and TRBJ1-3, with 7 bases identical to TRBD1. The CDR3 has 16 amino acids. Unmatched junction bases numbered 8, after V lost 6 bases and J lost 0 bases. Germline values: CDR1 MDHEN, CDR2 SYDVKM. The CDR3 DNA is TGTGCCAGCAGGCGACAGGGCATCGTCTCTGGAAACACCATATATTTT. As protein: CASRRQGIVSGNTIYF. Full variable domain (remainder filled in from reference TRBV28 and TRBJ1-3): DVKVTQSSRYLVKRTGEKVFLECVQDMDHENMFWYRQDPGLGLRLIYFSYDVKMKEKGDIPEGYSVSREKKERFSLILESASTNQTSMYLCASRRQGIVSGNTIYFGEGSWLTVV.

The gene calls are TRBV5-1 and TRBJ2-3; D perhaps matches TRBD1 (5 bases). Germline CDR1 and CDR2: SGHRS and YFSETQ. Trimming pared 0 bases from V and 2 bases from J, leaving 10 bases between. CDR3 length: 15 amino acids. The DNA for the CDR3 is TGCGCCAGCAGCTTGGGGGTCAGGGTCACAGATACGCAGTATTTT. This translates into CASSLGVRVTDTQYF.

The CDR3 protein is CATSTGLAGTHEQYF. The CDR3 DNA reads as TGTGCCACCAGCACAGGACTAGCGGGAACCCACGAGCAGTACTTC. The chain recombines TRBV15 with TRBJ2-7, with TRBD2 matching over 12 bases. Unmatched junction bases numbered 6, after V lost 4 bases and J lost 5 bases. This CDR3 region has 15 residues. Per the germline V gene, CDR1 is LNHNV and CDR2 is YYDKDF (reference sequence).

Only a few counts were recorded for this clone. This rearrangement joins TRBV29-1 to TRBJ2-1, with D unresolved. With 4 bases removed from V and 0 bases from J, the gap between germline ends came to 7 bases. Germline V gives CDR1 SQVTM, CDR2 ANQGSEA. This CDR3 spans 13 amino acids. The CDR3 sequence: CSVGVSSYNEQFF. The DNA of the CDR3 is TGCAGCGTTGGGGTAAGCTCCTACAATGAGCAGTTCTTC.

This clone showed up just a few times. J is TRBJ2-2 and V is TRBV7-7; D uncertain. CDR3 size: 15 residues. Germline CDR1 reads SSHAT; CDR2 reads FNYEAQ (reference sequence). The V and J ends lost 1 base and 3 bases respectively, with 9 bases between them. The CDR3 spells CASSLGTPYTGELFF. In nucleotides, the CDR3 is TGTGCCAGCAGCTTAGGGACCCCTTACACCGGGGAGCTGTTTTTT.

The rearrangement links TRBV30 to TRBJ2-1; the D is unclear. The CDR3 loop spans 14 amino acids. Germline V gene lookup returns CDR1 GTSNPN and CDR2 SVGIG (reference sequence). The V and J ends lost 5 bases and 2 bases respectively, with 13 bases between them. CDR3 sequence: CAWVPLRAYNEQFF. As DNA, the CDR3 is TGTGCCTGGGTCCCCTTGAGAGCCTACAATGAGCAGTTCTTC.